The present T cell receptor beta chain was sequenced within a study of blood T cell repertoires in COVID-19. On the study more broadly: Samples of COVID-19 (acute and convalescent) were obtained from the United States, Italy and Spain. The cDNA or gDNA used as material had been derived from T cells, B-cell-depleted T cells, or PBMCs.

Per the original data handling: Amplification from reference gene primers served as the basis for estimated nucleated cell counts. TCRdb keeps only in-frame clones here, not all; method: immunoSEQ multiplex PCR. The V and J calls and clone size are taken from that table; D and trimming were inferred from the DNA. Of a few hundred thousand clones in the sample, over 75% were seen once. Looked up from germline, CDR1 is LNHDA and CDR2 is SQIVND (reference sequence). Trimming stripped 7 bases from V and 13 bases from J, with 11 bases between. There are 11 residues in the CDR3. The sequence was collected from a man in his thirties or forties who had recovered from COVID-19. The sample taken for sequencing was peripheral blood. The V and J genes are TRBV19 and TRBJ2-6, with D perhaps TRBD2 (6 bases). CDR3 nucleotides: TGTGCCAGTACCCCGGGGGAGGTCCTGACTTTC. Residues: CASTPGEVLTF.